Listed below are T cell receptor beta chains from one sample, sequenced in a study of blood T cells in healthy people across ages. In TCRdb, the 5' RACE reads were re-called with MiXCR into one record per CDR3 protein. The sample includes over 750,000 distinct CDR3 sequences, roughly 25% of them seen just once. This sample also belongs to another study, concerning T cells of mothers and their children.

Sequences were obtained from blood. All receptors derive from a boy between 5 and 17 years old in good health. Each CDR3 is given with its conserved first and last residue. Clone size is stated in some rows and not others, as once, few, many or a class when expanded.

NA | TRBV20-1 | CSARDLSGSDYEQYF
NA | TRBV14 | CASSPRVQGREKLFF
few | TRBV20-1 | CSARVVTSGRVGDEQFF
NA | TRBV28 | CASSPQVFSNQPQHF
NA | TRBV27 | CASSMRSSYNEQFF
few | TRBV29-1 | CTSRDSNQPQHF
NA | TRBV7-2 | CASSLAAFTDTQYF
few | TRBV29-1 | CSAKGDGDTGELFF
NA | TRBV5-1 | CASSLGATSGGQYF
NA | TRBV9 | CASSVREENIQYF
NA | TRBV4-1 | CASSQERKLFF
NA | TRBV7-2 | CASSLEWIETQHF
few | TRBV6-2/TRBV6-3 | CASRTTPRIEAFF
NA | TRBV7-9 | CASSLAGTVTEAFF
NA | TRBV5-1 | CASSLEASGIGNEQFF
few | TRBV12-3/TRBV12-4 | CASSFPVGLADTQYF
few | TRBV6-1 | CASSEGLAGQETQYF
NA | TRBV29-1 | CSVTMADRGSKLFF
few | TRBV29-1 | CSVLGSANEKLFF
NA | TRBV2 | CATRLGYEQYF
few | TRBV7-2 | CASKSPGLSGYTF
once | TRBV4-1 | CASSQVVRNQPQHF
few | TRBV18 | CASSPLDGGTETQYF
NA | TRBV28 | CASMGDINEKLFF
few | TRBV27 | CASSRLPTNYGYTF
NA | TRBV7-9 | CASSSQGDGETQYF
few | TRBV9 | CASSVVGDGREQYF
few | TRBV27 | CASNFSGLAGRGTQYF
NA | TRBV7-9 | CASSFGTGNTIYF
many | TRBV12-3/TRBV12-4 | CASSWTGGEYNSPLHF
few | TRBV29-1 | CSAGLAGGRNEQFF
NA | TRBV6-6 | CASSYLFGQETGELFF
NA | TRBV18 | CASSPPLAGYYQETQYF
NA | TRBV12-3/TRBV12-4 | CASKSGGGGELFF
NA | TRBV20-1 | CSARDAPYGYTF
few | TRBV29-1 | CSVETGVIQETQYF
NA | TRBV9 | CASSAQGLGYTF
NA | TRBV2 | CASSEASGTAYEQYF
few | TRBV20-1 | CSARPESYEQYF
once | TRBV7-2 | CASSSPNSYEQYF
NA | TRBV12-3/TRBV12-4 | CASSFTSVGETQYF
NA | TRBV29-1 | CSVEGRGRDRDPYEQYF